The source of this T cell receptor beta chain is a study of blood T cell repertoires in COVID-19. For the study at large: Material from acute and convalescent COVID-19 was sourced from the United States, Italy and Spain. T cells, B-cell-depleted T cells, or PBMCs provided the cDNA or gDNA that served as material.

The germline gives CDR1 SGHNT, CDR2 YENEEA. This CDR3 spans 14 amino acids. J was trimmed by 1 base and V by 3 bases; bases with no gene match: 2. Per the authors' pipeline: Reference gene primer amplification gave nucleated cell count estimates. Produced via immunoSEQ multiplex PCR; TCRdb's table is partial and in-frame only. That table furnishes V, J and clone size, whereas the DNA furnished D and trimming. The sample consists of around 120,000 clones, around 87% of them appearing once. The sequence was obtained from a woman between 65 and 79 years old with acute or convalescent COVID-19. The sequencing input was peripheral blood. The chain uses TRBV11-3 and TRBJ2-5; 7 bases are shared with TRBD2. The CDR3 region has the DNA TGTGCCAGCAGCTTGGGAGGGCCCCAAGAGACCCAGTACTTC. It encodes CASSLGGPQETQYF.